This T cell receptor beta chain was obtained from a study of identical twins. This clonotype has more than one count but fewer than ten. Via MiXCR, TCRdb re-called the 5' RACE reads, giving one row per CDR3 protein. Found here are 500,000 to 600,000 distinct CDR3 sequences, 20% to 25% of them singletons; the top ten hold about 0.91%. These data were also filed under a second study, of T cells expressing NK-cell markers. That source notes: Source material for TCR beta repertoires consisted of sorted CD3+CD56+NKG2C+, CD3+CD56+NKG2C- and CD3+CD56-NKG2C+ T cells. The eight sequenced donors comprised seven who were HCMV-seropositive and one who was seronegative.

The source is a young woman in good health. The sequencing input was CD4+ T cells sorted from blood.

The CDR3 region is CASSFFTGAYEQYF. The CDR3 DNA follows: TGCGCCAGCAGCTTCTTTACAGGGGCCTACGAGCAGTACTTC. This chain uses TRBV5-1 with TRBJ2-7; TRBD1 agrees at 7 bases. The germline V gene has CDR1 SGHRS and CDR2 YFSETQ. V was clipped by 2 bases and J by 2 bases; unmatched bases: 4. The CDR3 is made up of 14 amino acids.